This TCR beta chain was documented in a study of blood T cell repertoires in COVID-19 (dated by TCRdb to about 2020). Some background on the complete study: Collaborator samples came from the United States, Italy and Spain and covered acute and convalescent phases of COVID-19. The repertoires were released in a freely available public database meant as a resource for research on the immune response to SARS-CoV-2. The material from the prospective study consisted of cDNA or gDNA derived from T cells, B-cell-depleted T cells, or PBMCs. The samples were drawn from the first 160 participants of the ongoing ImmuneRACE study and from 1,254 subjects provided by 6 global collaborators. The sample metadata nearly always contained a de-identified subject ID, COVID-19 status, age in years and sex. Subjects who had been exposed to COVID-19, were actively infected with it, or had recovered from it provided the deeply sampled blood TCRbeta repertoires that made up the dataset. Where available, HLA class I and class II types were taken from metadata supplied by the sample provider and were not determined by assay-based typing.

TCRbeta CDR3 regions were amplified from genomic DNA by means of the immunoSEQ Assay, a bias-controlled multiplex PCR. Under the source paper's analysis protocol: Nucleated cell counts per sample were estimated from amplification of reference gene primers within the assay. To quantify the absolute abundance of each unique TCRbeta CDR3 rearrangement, sequence reads were collapsed and filtered. For each sample, productive Simpson clonality was calculated as the square root of Simpson's diversity index over productive rearrangements. TCRdb limited this immuneACCESS table to in-frame rearrangements with V and J called. A share of clones is missing; checked studies link under half to unresolved V genes, and the rest is unexplained. V and J calls and clone size are given by that table; D and trimming were obtained from the DNA. The table for this sample lists approximately 99,000 clones; 70% to 90% of them were counted only once. In total, the top ten clones hold just under 20% of the sample.

V lost 3 bases and J lost 8 bases, and the count of bases not matched to a germline gene is 7. CDR1 and CDR2 are read off the germline V gene as ENHRY and SYGVKD. The CDR3 sequence holds 15 residues, the cysteine and phenylalanine included. Only the CDR3 region is kept as DNA, spanning 45 bases read in frame from base 1. Details on this clone: No antigen is known for it. Base qualities are not recorded, but no much larger clone differs from it by a single base.

Collaborating institutions collected whole blood in K2EDTA tubes following their own protocols. For TCRbeta analysis, collaborators shipped samples as frozen whole blood, isolated PBMCs, or DNA extracted from either of those sample types. Study-level results and caveats: Clinical and demographic metadata were provided uncurated, with the amount varying by source and participant.

The chain is made from TRBV10-3 and TRBJ2-1; TRBD2 fits 10 bases in the junction. Sequencing was performed on peripheral blood. The TCR sequence derives from a human donor in a cohort sampled during active COVID-19. CDR3 sequence: CAISDLAGGGYEQFF. The DNA sequence is as follows: TGTGCCATCAGTGATTTAGCGGGAGGCGGGTATGAGCAGTTCTTC.